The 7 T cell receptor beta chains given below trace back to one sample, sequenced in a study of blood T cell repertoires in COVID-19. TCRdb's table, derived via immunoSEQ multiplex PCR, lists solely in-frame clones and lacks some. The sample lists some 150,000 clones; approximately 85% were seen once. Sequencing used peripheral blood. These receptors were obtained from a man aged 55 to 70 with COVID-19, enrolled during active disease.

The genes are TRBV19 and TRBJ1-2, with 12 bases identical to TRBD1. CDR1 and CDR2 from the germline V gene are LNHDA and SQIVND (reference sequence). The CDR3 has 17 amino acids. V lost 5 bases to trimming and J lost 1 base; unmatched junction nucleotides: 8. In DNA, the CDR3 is TGTGCCAGTAGTTCCGGGACAGGGGGCGCGGATAACTATGGCTACACCTTC. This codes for CASSSGTGGADNYGYTF.

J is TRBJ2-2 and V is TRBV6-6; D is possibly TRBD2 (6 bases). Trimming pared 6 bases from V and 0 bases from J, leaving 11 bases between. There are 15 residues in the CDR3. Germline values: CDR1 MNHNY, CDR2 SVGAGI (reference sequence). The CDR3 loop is CASSKTSPNTGELFF. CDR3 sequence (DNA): TGTGCCAGCAGCAAGACTAGTCCGAACACCGGGGAGCTGTTTTTT.

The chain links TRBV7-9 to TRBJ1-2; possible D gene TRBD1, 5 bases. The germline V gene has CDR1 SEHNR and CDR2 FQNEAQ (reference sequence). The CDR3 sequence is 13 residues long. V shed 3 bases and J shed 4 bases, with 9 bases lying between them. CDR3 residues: CASSLGLVYGYTF. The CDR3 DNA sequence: TGTGCCAGCAGCTTGGGGCTCGTCTATGGCTACACCTTC.

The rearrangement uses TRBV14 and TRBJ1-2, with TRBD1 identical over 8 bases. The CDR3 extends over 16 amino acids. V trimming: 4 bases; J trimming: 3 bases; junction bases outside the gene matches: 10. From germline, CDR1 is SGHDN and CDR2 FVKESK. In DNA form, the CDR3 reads TGTGCCAGCAGCCGGACAGGGTTGGGTTCAGACTATGGCTACACCTTC. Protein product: CASSRTGLGSDYGYTF.

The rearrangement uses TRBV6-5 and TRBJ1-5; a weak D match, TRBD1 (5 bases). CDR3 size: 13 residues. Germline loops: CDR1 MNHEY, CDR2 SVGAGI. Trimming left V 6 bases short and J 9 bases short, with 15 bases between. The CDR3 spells CASSYIPQGPQHF. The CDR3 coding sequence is TGTGCCAGCAGCTATATCCCCCAGGGGCCCCAGCATTTT.

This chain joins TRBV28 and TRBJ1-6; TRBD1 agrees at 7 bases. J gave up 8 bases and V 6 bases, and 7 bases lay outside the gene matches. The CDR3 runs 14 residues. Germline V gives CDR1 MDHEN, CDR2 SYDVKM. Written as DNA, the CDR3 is TGTGCCAGCAGGAACCGGGACAGTTATTCACCCCTCCACTTT. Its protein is CASRNRDSYSPLHF.

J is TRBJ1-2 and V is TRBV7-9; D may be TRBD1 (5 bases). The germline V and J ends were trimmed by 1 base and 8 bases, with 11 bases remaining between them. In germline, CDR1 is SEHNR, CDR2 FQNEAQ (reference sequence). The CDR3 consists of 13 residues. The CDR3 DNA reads TGTGCCAGCAGCTTAGTAGGGGTTGGGGGCTACACCTTC. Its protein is CASSLVGVGGYTF.